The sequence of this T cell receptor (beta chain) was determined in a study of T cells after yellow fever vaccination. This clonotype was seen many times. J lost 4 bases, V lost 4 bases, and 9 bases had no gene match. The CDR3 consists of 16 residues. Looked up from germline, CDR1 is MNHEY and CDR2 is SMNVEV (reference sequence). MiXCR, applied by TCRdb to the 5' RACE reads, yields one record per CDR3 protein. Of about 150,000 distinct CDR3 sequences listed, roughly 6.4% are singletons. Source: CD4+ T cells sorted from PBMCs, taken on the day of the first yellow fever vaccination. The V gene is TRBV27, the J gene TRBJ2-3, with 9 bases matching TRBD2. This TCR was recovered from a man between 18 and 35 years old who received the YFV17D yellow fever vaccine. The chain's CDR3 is CASSSHAGGRPDTQYF. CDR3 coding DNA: TGTGCCAGCAGTTCCCATGCGGGGGGGCGACCAGATACGCAGTATTTT.